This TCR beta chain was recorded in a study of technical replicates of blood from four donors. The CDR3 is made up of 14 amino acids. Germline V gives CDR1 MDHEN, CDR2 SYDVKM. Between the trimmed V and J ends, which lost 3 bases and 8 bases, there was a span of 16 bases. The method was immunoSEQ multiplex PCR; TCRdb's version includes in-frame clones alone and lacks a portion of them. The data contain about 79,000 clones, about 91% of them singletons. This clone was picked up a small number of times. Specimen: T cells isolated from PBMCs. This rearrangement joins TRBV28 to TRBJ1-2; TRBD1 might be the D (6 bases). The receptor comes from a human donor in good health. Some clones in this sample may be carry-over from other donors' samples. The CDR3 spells CASSLMPGERGYTF. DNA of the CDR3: TGTGCCAGCAGTTTGATGCCAGGGGAGAGAGGCTACACCTTC.